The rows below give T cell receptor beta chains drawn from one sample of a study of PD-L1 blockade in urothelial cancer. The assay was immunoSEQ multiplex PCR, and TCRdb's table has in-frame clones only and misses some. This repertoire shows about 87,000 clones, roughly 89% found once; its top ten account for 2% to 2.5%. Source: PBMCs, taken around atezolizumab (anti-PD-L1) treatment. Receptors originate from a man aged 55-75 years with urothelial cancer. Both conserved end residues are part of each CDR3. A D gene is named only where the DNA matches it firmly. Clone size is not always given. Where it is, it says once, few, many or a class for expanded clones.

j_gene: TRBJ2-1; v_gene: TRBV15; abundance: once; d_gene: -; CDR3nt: TGTGCCACAACTCGGGATCACAATGAGCAGTTCTTC; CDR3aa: CATTRDHNEQFF
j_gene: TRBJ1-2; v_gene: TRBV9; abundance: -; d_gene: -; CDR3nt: TGTGCCAGCAGCGTAGGGCAGGGAAGCTATGGCTACACCTTC; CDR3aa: CASSVGQGSYGYTF
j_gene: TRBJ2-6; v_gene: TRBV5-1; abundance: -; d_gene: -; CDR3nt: TGCGCCAGCAGTAGCAGGCAGGGCGACAACGTCCTGACTTTC; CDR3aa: CASSSRQGDNVLTF
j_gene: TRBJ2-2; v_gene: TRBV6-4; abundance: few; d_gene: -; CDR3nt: TGTGCCAGCAGTGCGACAGGCGCGAACACCGGGGAGCTGTTTTTT; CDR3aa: CASSATGANTGELFF
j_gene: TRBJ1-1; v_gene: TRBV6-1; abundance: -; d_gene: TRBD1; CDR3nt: TGTGCCAGCAGTGGAGATAGGGGGACAGGGATCACTGAAGCTTTCTTT; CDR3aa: CASSGDRGTGITEAFF
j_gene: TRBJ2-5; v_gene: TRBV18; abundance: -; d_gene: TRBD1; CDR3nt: TGTGCCAGCTCAGGCGGGACAGGGGTTCAAGAGACCCAGTACTTC; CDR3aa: CASSGGTGVQETQYF
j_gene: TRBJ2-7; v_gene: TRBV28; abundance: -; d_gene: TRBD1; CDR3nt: TGTGCCAGCAGTTCTACCCGGGACAGTCCCTTGTACGAGCAGTACTTC; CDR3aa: CASSSTRDSPLYEQYF
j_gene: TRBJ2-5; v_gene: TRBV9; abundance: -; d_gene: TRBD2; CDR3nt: TGTGCCAGCAGCGTAGCCCCAGTTAGCGGGGGGGAAGAGACCCAGTACTTC; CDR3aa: CASSVAPVSGGEETQYF
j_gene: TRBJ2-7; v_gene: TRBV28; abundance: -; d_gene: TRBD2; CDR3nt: TGTGCCAGCAGTCCCACCGGGACTAGCGGCTACGAGCAGTACTTC; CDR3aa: CASSPTGTSGYEQYF
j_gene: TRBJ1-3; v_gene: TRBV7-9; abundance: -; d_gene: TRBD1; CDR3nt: TGTGCCAGCAGCTTAAGGGACAGGGTCTCTGGAAACACCATATATTTT; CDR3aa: CASSLRDRVSGNTIYF
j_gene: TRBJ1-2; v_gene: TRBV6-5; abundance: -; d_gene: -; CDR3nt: TGTGCCAGCACGCGGACAGAGGCTAACTATGGCTACACCTTC; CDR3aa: CASTRTEANYGYTF
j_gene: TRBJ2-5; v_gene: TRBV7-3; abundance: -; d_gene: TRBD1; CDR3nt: TGTGCCAGCAGCACCGGACAGGCAGCGTCGGCCCAGTACTTC; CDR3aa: CASSTGQAASAQYF
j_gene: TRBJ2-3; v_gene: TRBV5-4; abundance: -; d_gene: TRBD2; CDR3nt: TGTGCCAGCAGCTTGGGTAGCGGGGAAAATACGCAGTATTTT; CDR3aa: CASSLGSGENTQYF
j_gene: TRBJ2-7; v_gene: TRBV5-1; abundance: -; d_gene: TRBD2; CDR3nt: TGCGCCAGCAGCTTGGAACCAGGGAGGGACGAGCAGTACTTC; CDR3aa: CASSLEPGRDEQYF
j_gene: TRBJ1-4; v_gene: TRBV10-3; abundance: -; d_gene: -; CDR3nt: TGTGCCATCAGTGAGTCGGAGGGTGGGACTAATGAAAAACTGTTTTTT; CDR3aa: CAISESEGGTNEKLFF
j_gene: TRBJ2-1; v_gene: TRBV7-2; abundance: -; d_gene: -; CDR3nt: TGTGCCAGCAGCTTGGGTAGGGGGATGGGTAATGAGCAGTTCTTC; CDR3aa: CASSLGRGMGNEQFF
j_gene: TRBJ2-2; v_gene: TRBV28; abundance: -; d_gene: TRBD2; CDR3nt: TGTGCCAGCAGTTTCCAACTAGCGGGAGGCGGGGAGCTGTTTTTT; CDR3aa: CASSFQLAGGGELFF
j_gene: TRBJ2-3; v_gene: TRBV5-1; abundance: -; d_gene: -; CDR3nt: TGCGCCAGCAGGTATGGTGACAGCCGCACAGATACGCAGTATTTT; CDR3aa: CASRYGDSRTDTQYF
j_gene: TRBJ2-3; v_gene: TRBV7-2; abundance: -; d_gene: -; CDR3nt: TGTGCCAGCAGCCCGCACAGGGAAGATACGCAGTATTTT; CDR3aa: CASSPHREDTQYF
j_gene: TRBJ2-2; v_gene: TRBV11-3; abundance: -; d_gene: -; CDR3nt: TGTGCCAGCAGCTCGCCGGGTCGAAGCTCAACCGGGGAGCTGTTTTTT; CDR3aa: CASSSPGRSSTGELFF
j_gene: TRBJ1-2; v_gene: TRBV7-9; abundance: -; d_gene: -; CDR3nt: TGTGCCAGCAGCTCAGTACAGGGCGGCGAGGCTAACTATGGCTACACCTTC; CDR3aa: CASSSVQGGEANYGYTF
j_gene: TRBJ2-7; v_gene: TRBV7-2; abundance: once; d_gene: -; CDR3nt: TGTGCCAGCAGCCCCCCGGCGAGGGAGCAGTACTTC; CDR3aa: CASSPPAREQYF
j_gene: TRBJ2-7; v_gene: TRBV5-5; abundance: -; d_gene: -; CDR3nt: TGTGCCAGCAGCTTGGAAGCGGCGAGCTCCTACGAGCAGTACTTC; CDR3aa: CASSLEAASSYEQYF
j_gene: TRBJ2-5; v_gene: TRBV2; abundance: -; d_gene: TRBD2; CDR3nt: TGTGCCAGCAAGTTGGCGGGAGCCCCCCAAGAGACCCAGTACTTC; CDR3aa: CASKLAGAPQETQYF
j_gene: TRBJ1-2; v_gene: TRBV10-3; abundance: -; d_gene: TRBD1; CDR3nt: TGTGCCATCAAGGGGACAGGGGGCGACTATGGCTACACCTTC; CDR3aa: CAIKGTGGDYGYTF
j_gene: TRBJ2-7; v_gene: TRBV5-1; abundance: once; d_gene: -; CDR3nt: TGCGCCAGCAGCTTGGGAGCAGGGCTCATTGTCGAGCAGTACTTC; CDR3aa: CASSLGAGLIVEQYF
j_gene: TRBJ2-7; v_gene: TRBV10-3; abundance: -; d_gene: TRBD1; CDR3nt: TGTGCCTCGGGACAGGGGACTCCCGAGCAGTACTTC; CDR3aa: CASGQGTPEQYF
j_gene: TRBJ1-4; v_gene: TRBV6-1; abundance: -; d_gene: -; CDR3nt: TGTGCCAGCAGCAGGAAGCTTGATGAAAAACTGTTTTTT; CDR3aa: CASSRKLDEKLFF
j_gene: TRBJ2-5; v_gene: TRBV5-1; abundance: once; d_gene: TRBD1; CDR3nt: TGCGCCAGCAGCTTGGCTGGACAGGGGGCTCGAGAGACCCAGTACTTC; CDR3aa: CASSLAGQGARETQYF
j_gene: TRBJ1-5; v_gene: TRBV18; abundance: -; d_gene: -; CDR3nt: TGTGCCAGCTCAATAGTCTCAGGGAATCAGCCCCAGCATTTT; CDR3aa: CASSIVSGNQPQHF
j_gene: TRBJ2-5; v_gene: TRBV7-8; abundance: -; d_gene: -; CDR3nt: TGTGCCAGCAGTCCCCTCGGACAGCAAGAGACCCAGTACTTC; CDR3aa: CASSPLGQQETQYF
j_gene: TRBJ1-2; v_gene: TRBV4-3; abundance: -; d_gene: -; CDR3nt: TGCGCCAGCAGCCAAGAGGCAGGGATGAACTATGGCTACACCTTC; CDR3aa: CASSQEAGMNYGYTF
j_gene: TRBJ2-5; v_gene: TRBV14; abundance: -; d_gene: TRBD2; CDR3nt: TGTGCCAGCAGCCAGTCGGCTAGCGGGGGGGCCATGGCCCAGTACTTC; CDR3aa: CASSQSASGGAMAQYF
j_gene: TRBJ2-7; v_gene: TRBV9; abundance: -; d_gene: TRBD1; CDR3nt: TGTGCCAGCAGCGTCACCGGGACAGGGGTAGCCGAGCAGTACTTC; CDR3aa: CASSVTGTGVAEQYF
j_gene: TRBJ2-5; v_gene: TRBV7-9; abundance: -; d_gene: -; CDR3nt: TGTGCCAGCAGCTTAGCTGTGGGCCGGGAGACCCAGTACTTC; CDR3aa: CASSLAVGRETQYF
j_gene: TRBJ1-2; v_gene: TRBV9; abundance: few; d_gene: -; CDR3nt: TGTGCCAGCAGCACCACGACAGGCTCCTATGGCTACACCTTC; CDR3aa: CASSTTTGSYGYTF
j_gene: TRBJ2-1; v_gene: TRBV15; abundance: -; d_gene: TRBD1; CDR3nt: TGTGCCACCAGCAAGGGGACAGGGGACAATGAGCAGTTCTTC; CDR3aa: CATSKGTGDNEQFF
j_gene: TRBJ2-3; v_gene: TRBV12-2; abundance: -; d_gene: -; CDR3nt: TGTGCAAGTCGCTTAATCCCCGGGAGACTAGCGGGAGGTTCAGATACGCAGTATTTT; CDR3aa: CASRLIPGRLAGGSDTQYF
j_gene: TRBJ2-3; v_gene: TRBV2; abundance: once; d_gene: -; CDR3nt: TGTGCCAGCAGTGCTCAGGACAGCTCAGATACGCAGTATTTT; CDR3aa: CASSAQDSSDTQYF
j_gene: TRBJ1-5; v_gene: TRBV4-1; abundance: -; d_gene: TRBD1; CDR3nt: TGCGCCAGCGACCAGACGGGACAGGGGCTCAATCAGCCCCAGCATTTT; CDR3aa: CASDQTGQGLNQPQHF
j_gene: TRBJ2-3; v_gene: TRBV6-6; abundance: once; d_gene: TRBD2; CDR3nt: TGTGCCAGCACTCAGATGGGGGGGAGTGGGACAGATACGCAGTATTTT; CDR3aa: CASTQMGGSGTDTQYF
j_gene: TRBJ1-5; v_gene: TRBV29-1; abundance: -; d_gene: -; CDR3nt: TGCAGCGCAACCACAGGGTCTAGCAATCAGCCCCAGCATTTT; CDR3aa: CSATTGSSNQPQHF
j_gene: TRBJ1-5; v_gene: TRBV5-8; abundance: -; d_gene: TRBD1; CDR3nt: TGTGCCAGCAGCCGGGGACAGTATAGCAATCAGCCCCAGCATTTT; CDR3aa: CASSRGQYSNQPQHF
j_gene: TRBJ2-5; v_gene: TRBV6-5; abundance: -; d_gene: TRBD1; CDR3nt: TGTGCCAGCAGTTACTTCCCGACAGGGGGTCAAGAGACCCAGTACTTC; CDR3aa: CASSYFPTGGQETQYF
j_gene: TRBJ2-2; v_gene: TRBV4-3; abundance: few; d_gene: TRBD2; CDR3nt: TGCGCCAGCAGCCAAAACGCGGGAGGGCCGACCGGGGAGCTGTTTTTT; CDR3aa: CASSQNAGGPTGELFF
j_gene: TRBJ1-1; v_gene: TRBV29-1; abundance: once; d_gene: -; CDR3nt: TGCAGCGTTGTTGGGCAGGGGATGACTGAAGCTTTCTTT; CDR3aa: CSVVGQGMTEAFF
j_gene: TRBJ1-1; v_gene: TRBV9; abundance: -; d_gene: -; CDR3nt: TGTGCCAGCAAAGCACAGGAGATGAACACTGAAGCTTTCTTT; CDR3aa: CASKAQEMNTEAFF
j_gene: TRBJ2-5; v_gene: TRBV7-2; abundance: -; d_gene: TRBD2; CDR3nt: TGTGCCAGCAGCTTAGTTGGGACTAGCGGCTTACAAGAGACCCAGTACTTC; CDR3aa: CASSLVGTSGLQETQYF
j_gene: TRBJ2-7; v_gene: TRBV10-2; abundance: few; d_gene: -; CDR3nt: TGCGCCAGCAGCTGGCGGGACTCCTACGAGCAGTACTTC; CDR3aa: CASSWRDSYEQYF
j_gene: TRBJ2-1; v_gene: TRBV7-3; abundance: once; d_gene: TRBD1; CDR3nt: TGTGCCAGCAGCCAAGGGGGACAGGGGATAAGGGAGCAGTTCTTC; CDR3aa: CASSQGGQGIREQFF
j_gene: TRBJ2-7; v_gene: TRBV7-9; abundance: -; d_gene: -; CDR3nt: TGTGCCAGCAGCTTAGGGGAGAGCGGGGAGCAGTACTTC; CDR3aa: CASSLGESGEQYF
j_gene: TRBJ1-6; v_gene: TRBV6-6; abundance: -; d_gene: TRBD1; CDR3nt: TGTGCCAGCAGCGGTGGGGGAGAGACAGGGAGATCACCCCTCCACTTT; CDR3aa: CASSGGGETGRSPLHF
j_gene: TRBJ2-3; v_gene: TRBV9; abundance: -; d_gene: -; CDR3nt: TGTGCCAGCAGCGTAGCTGCTCGGTCAGATACGCAGTATTTT; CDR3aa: CASSVAARSDTQYF
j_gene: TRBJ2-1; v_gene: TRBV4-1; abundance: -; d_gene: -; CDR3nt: TGCGCCAGCAGCCCCCAGGGCGATGAGCAGTTCTTC; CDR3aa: CASSPQGDEQFF